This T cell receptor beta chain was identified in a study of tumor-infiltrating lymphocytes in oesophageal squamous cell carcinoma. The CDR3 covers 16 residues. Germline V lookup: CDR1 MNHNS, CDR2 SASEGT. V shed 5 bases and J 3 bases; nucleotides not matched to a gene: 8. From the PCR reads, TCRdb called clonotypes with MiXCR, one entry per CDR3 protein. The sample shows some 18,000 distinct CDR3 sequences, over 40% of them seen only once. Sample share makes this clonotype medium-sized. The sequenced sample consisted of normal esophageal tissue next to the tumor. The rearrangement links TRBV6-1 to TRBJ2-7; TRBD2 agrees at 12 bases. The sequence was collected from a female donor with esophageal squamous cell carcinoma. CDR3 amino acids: CASSLRLAGALYEQYF. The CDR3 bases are TGTGCCAGCAGTCTCCGACTAGCGGGGGCACTCTACGAGCAGTACTTC.